Listed below are T cell receptor beta chains from one sample, sequenced in a study of blood T cells in healthy people across ages. TCRdb called the 5' RACE reads again in MiXCR, with one record for every CDR3 protein. The repertoire consists of some 1.4 million distinct CDR3 sequences, with around two fifths occurring once and the leading ten covering roughly 7.7%. What was sequenced was blood. These receptor sequences come from a young woman in good health. CDR3s include the opening cysteine and the closing phenylalanine or tryptophan.

v_gene,j_gene,CDR3aa
TRBV20-1,TRBJ2-3,CSARTSNGADTQYF
TRBV11-1,TRBJ2-6,CASTRTSSGSGANVLTF
TRBV20-1,TRBJ2-7,CSARALGQGPYEQYF
TRBV12-3/TRBV12-4,TRBJ2-3,CASSPLTGLSTDTQYF
TRBV28,TRBJ2-5,CASSPPGGWEQYF
TRBV2,TRBJ2-4,CASSELPTSGGAFFKNIQYF
TRBV6-6,.,CASKKTGGGYEQYF
TRBV7-2,TRBJ2-1,CASRNSAGNEQFF
TRBV29-1,TRBJ2-7,CSVEDRAGEQYF
TRBV27,TRBJ2-7,CASSPSVVRASGTYEQYF
TRBV12-3/TRBV12-4,TRBJ2-1,CASSPEISGNYNEQFF
TRBV7-6,TRBJ2-5,CASSERPTLPGTQYF
TRBV5-1,TRBJ2-7,CASSPTQGHEQYF
TRBV5-1,TRBJ2-5,CASSLESGLLAVSSYNEQYF
TRBV6-6,TRBJ1-2,CASTSGRGWGVYGYTF
TRBV10-3,TRBJ1-5,CAISGLGQNQPQHF
TRBV3-1,TRBJ2-1,CASSRRGEYYNEQFF
TRBV7-6,TRBJ2-7,CASSFRGQSDEQYF
TRBV10-3,TRBJ2-7,CAISETSGITYEQYF
TRBV20-1,TRBJ1-6,CSALTESYNSPLHF
TRBV3-1,TRBJ1-5,CASSQGSGLSNQPQHF
TRBV20-1,TRBJ1-5,CSAREQGTYSNQPQHF
TRBV12-3/TRBV12-4,TRBJ2-3,CASSTMGLSGDTQYF
TRBV7-3,TRBJ1-1,CASSSQAMNTEAFF